The 29 T cell receptor beta chains below were found in one sample sequenced in a study of cytomegalovirus exposure and HLA in healthy donors. With 60 Vbeta and 13 Jbeta primers, the PCR was carried out. Assay: immunoSEQ multiplex PCR; the TCRdb copy retains only in-frame clones and omits some. The sample consists of roughly 73,000 clones, 70% to 80% of them appearing once. Specimen: PBMCs. The receptor source for this set is a man in his forties in good health and CMV-seronegative.

This sequence joins TRBV7-2 and TRBJ2-1; 10 nucleotides agree with TRBD2. Germline values: CDR1 SGHTA, CDR2 FQGNSA. With 4 bases clipped from V and 6 bases from J, the junction kept 12 bases outside the gene matches. This CDR3 has 17 amino acids. Here the CDR3 reads CASSYPGGSGGFNEQFF. The CDR3, as DNA: TGTGCCAGCAGCTACCCGGGCGGTAGCGGGGGGTTCAATGAGCAGTTCTTC.

The chain links TRBV7-9 to TRBJ1-1; 7 bases map to TRBD1. V lost 1 base to trimming and J lost 7 bases; unmatched junction nucleotides: 3. CDR1 is SEHNR and CDR2 is FQNEAQ in the germline V gene (reference sequence). The CDR3 contains 13 residues. The CDR3 DNA is TGTGCCAGCAGCTTAGGTGACAGGGATGAAGCTTTCTTT. Translated: CASSLGDRDEAFF.

The chain employs TRBV5-1 and TRBJ1-5; TRBD1 agrees at 11 bases. The CDR3 consists of 16 residues. The germline V gene has CDR1 SGHRS and CDR2 YFSETQ. The trim removed 4 bases at V and 4 bases at J, leaving 7 bases unmatched. CDR3 loop: CASSLGTGGQNQPQHF. The DNA of the CDR3 is TGCGCCAGCAGCCTAGGGACAGGGGGTCAAAATCAGCCCCAGCATTTT.

The CDR3 DNA reads TGTGCCACCCGGACAGATCCGAACACTGAAGCTTTCTTT. Protein product: CATRTDPNTEAFF. The chain links TRBV6-5 to TRBJ1-1; D might be TRBD1 (6 bases). CDR3 length: 13 residues. The germline V gene has CDR1 MNHEY and CDR2 SVGAGI. Between the trimmed V and J ends, which lost 10 bases and 1 base, there was a span of 13 bases.

The genes are TRBV6-6 and TRBJ1-1; D is unclear. CDR1 MNHNY and CDR2 SVGAGI come from the germline V gene (reference sequence). The V gene lost 2 bases and the J gene lost 1 base, with 11 bases spanning the gap. This CDR3 is 15 amino acids long. Written as DNA, the CDR3 is TGTGCCAGCAGTTACCAACTCTGGGCGAACACTGAAGCTTTCTTT. It codes for CASSYQLWANTEAFF.

CDR3 in amino acids: CAISESTSGAYQETQYF. The CDR3 nucleotides read TGTGCCATCAGTGAGTCGACTAGCGGGGCTTACCAAGAGACCCAGTACTTC. V usage is TRBV10-3 and J usage is TRBJ2-5; 11 bases fit TRBD2. Trimming at V came to 0 bases and at J to 0 bases, leaving 3 bases not matched to a gene. There are 17 residues in the CDR3. Germline V gives CDR1 ENHRY, CDR2 SYGVKD.

J is TRBJ1-6 and V is TRBV4-3, with TRBD1 matching over 8 bases. Germline V lookup: CDR1 LGHNA, CDR2 YSLEER. This CDR3 is built from 15 residues. V lost 0 bases to trimming and J lost 9 bases; unmatched junction nucleotides: 4. CDR3 in DNA: TGCGCCAGCAGCCAAGATTTACAGGGGGGTTCACCCCTCCACTTT. Translating it yields CASSQDLQGGSPLHF.

CDR3 DNA sequence: TGCGCCAGCAGCTTTGGACAGGGTAAAGAGACCCAGTACTTC. As protein: CASSFGQGKETQYF. The rearrangement uses TRBV5-1 and TRBJ2-5; 8 bases agree with TRBD1. Per germline, CDR1 SGHRS and CDR2 YFSETQ. The J segment lost 3 bases and the V segment lost 2 bases, leaving 3 bases of the junction unmatched. The CDR3 is 14 amino acids. The full variable domain, with the rest looked up from reference TRBV5-1 and TRBJ2-5, is KAGVTQTPRYLIKTRGQQVTLSCSPISGHRSVSWYQQTPGQGLQFLFEYFSETQRNKGNFPGRFSGRQFSNSRSEMNVSTLELGDSALYLCASSFGQGKETQYFGPGTRLLVL.

This clone was counted only a few times. This chain connects TRBV4-3 to TRBJ2-5; maybe TRBD1 (6 bases). CDR1 LGHNA and CDR2 YSLEER come from the germline V gene. Between the trimmed V and J ends, which lost 1 base and 7 bases, there was a span of 22 bases. This CDR3 comprises 17 residues. CDR3 residues: CASSQGYHDRPWGTQYF. In DNA form, the CDR3 reads TGCGCCAGCAGCCAAGGATACCACGACAGGCCCTGGGGGACCCAGTACTTC.

V gene TRBV15 combines with J gene TRBJ1-2, with D perhaps TRBD1 (5 bases). The V gene lost 0 bases and the J gene lost 6 bases, with 17 bases spanning the gap. Germline V gene lookup returns CDR1 LNHNV and CDR2 YYDKDF (reference sequence). The CDR3 totals 16 residues. The CDR3 DNA reads TGTGCCACCAGCAGAGATCGGGGGGGTCGGGAGAATGGCTACACCTTC. Its protein is CATSRDRGGRENGYTF.

This clone is categorized as medium-sized (0.01 to 0.1%). This chain joins TRBV6-1 and TRBJ1-3, with 7 bases that match TRBD1. Trimming at V came to 8 bases and at J to 4 bases, leaving 2 bases not matched to a gene. Germline V gene sequence: CDR1 MNHNS, CDR2 SASEGT. The CDR3 covers 12 residues. In DNA form, the CDR3 reads TGTGCCAGCCAGACAGGGGGAAACACCATATATTTT. It codes for CASQTGGNTIYF.

The count of this clone is one. The J gene is TRBJ2-2, the V gene TRBV28; TRBD1 agrees at 7 bases. CDR1 MDHEN and CDR2 SYDVKM come from the germline V gene. With 5 bases clipped from V and 6 bases from J, the junction kept 9 bases outside the gene matches. The CDR3 contains 15 residues. CDR3 amino acids: CASSEGQRYPGELFF. As DNA, the CDR3 is TGTGCCAGCAGTGAGGGACAGCGTTATCCCGGGGAGCTGTTTTTT.

The chain uses TRBV6-4 and TRBJ1-1; D uncertain. With 6 bases removed from V and 1 base from J, the gap between germline ends came to 9 bases. Germline V gives CDR1 MRHNA, CDR2 SNTAGT. This CDR3 contains 13 residues. In DNA, the CDR3 is TGTGCCAGCAGCCCGACACGGAACACTGAAGCTTTCTTT. It encodes CASSPTRNTEAFF.

The CDR3, as DNA: TGTGCCATCAGTTCGGACAACTCCTACGAGCAGTACTTC. It translates to CAISSDNSYEQYF. The V gene is TRBV10-3, the J gene TRBJ2-7; a weak D match, TRBD1 (5 bases). Germline lookup yields CDR1 ENHRY and CDR2 SYGVKD. Trimming cost V 5 bases and J 0 bases, with 8 bases left between them. The CDR3 totals 13 residues.

The chain links TRBV9 to TRBJ1-6; 8 nucleotides line up with TRBD1. The CDR3 has 20 residues. Germline V gene data show CDR1 as SGDLS and CDR2 as YYNGEE. The ends lost 0 bases at V and 2 bases at J; junction bases unmatched: 13. The CDR3 reads CASSVGSRDRSNAYNSPLHF. CDR3 DNA: TGTGCCAGCAGCGTAGGGAGCCGGGACAGGAGCAACGCCTATAATTCACCCCTCCACTTT.

This chain connects TRBV5-4 to TRBJ2-7; 7 bases match TRBD1. Germline V lookup: CDR1 SGHNT, CDR2 YYREEE (reference sequence). The CDR3 has 15 amino acids. The J segment lost 0 bases and the V segment lost 3 bases, leaving 6 bases of the junction unmatched. CDR3 sequence: CASSSYRGSSYEQYF. CDR3 coding DNA: TGTGCCAGCAGCTCGTACAGGGGTAGCTCCTACGAGCAGTACTTC.

This clone turned up a few times. The genes are TRBV19 and TRBJ2-7, with 7 bases that match TRBD2. The CDR3 covers 18 residues. Germline values: CDR1 LNHDA, CDR2 SQIVND (reference sequence). V dropped 1 base and J dropped 2; count of bases not matched to a gene: 14. This chain's CDR3 is CASSIGGAGSGVAYEQYF. In DNA form, the CDR3 reads TGTGCCAGTAGTATAGGAGGGGCAGGGAGCGGGGTCGCCTACGAGCAGTACTTC.

This chain uses TRBV6-5 with TRBJ2-3; D is perhaps TRBD2 (5 bases). The CDR3 covers 14 residues. The V and J ends lost 4 bases and 6 bases respectively, with 14 bases between them. CDR1 is MNHEY and CDR2 is SVGAGI in the germline V gene. The CDR3, as DNA: TGTGCCAGCAGTTCAAGTCGAGCGGCCGATACGCAGTATTTT. Residues: CASSSSRAADTQYF.

J is TRBJ2-3 and V is TRBV10-3; 7 positions agree with TRBD2. Germline-derived CDR1 and CDR2 are ENHRY and SYGVKD. This CDR3 has 11 amino acids. Trimming cost V 6 bases and J 6 bases; bases outside gene matches: 0. DNA for the CDR3: TGTGCCATCAGGGGGGGGGATACGCAGTATTTT. Amino acids: CAIRGGDTQYF.

V is TRBV6-1 and J is TRBJ2-5; D possibly corresponds to TRBD1 (8 bases). The J call may be incorrect, as the DNA end agrees better with TRBJ2-7. This CDR3 is built from 14 residues. Germline CDR1 is MNHNS and CDR2 is SASEGT. The CDR3 DNA reads TGTGCCAGCAGGACAGGGGAGGGGACCTACGAGCAGTACTTC. It is translated as CASRTGEGTYEQYF.

This chain links TRBV28 with TRBJ2-5; no definite D call. The CDR3 length is 14 residues. V was pared by 5 bases and J by 2 bases, with 12 bases between. The germline V gene encodes CDR1 MDHEN and CDR2 SYDVKM. DNA of the CDR3: TGTGCCAGCAGTCCGGGTTCTTCTCAAGAGACCCAGTACTTC. It is translated as CASSPGSSQETQYF.

The rearrangement uses TRBV5-1 and TRBJ2-3; 7 bases are a match to TRBD2. This CDR3 has 16 residues. Trimming cost V 4 bases and J 0 bases; bases outside gene matches: 8. Germline V CDR1 and CDR2: SGHRS, YFSETQ. CDR3 nucleotides: TGCGCCAGCAGCCGCCCTGAGCGGGGAAGCACAGATACGCAGTATTTT. Amino acid sequence: CASSRPERGSTDTQYF.

The V and J genes are TRBV7-2 and TRBJ1-1, with D possibly matching TRBD1 (6 bases). The V end was cut by 4 bases, the J end by 6 bases, with 21 bases between. There are 16 residues in the CDR3. CDR1 is SGHTA and CDR2 is FQGNSA in the germline V gene. The CDR3 here is CASSSRPAGEGAEAFF. CDR3 in DNA: TGTGCCAGCAGCTCCAGACCAGCGGGGGAGGGGGCTGAAGCTTTCTTT.

The chain combines TRBV5-1 with TRBJ2-7; 7 nucleotides match TRBD2. The germline V gene encodes CDR1 SGHRS and CDR2 YFSETQ. This CDR3 region has 13 residues. With 6 bases clipped from V and 6 bases from J, the junction kept 9 bases outside the gene matches. The CDR3 spells CASMMETGGEQYF. In DNA form, the CDR3 reads TGCGCCAGCATGATGGAAACGGGAGGCGAGCAGTACTTC.

There are a few counts of this clone. Compared with germline, one end of the junction differs, possibly owing to a read error. The J gene is TRBJ1-1, the V gene TRBV7-7; D unclear. Per germline, CDR1 SSHAT and CDR2 FNYEAQ (reference sequence). The CDR3 consists of 13 residues. CDR3 DNA sequence: TGTGCTAGCAGCATCACCTACGGGGCTGAAGCTTTCTTT. Residues: CASSITYGAEAFF. Based on the CDR3 plus reference TRBV7-7 and TRBJ1-1, the full variable domain is GAGVSQSPRYKVTKRGQDVTLRCDPISSHATLYWYQQALGQGPEFLTYFNYEAQPDKSGLPSDRFSAERPEGSISTLTIQRTEQRDSAMYRCASSITYGAEAFFGQGTRLTVV.

J is TRBJ1-2 and V is TRBV5-1, with 8 nucleotides matching TRBD1. V lost 2 bases and J lost 3; bases outside the gene matches: 3. In germline, CDR1 is SGHRS, CDR2 YFSETQ. CDR3 length: 14 amino acids. The CDR3 coding sequence is TGCGCCAGCAGCTTAGGACAGGGAGACTATGGCTACACCTTC. Translating gives CASSLGQGDYGYTF.

This sequence joins TRBV28 and TRBJ2-1; perhaps TRBD2 as D (5 bases). Germline CDR1 is MDHEN and CDR2 is SYDVKM. CDR3 length equals 11 residues. Between the trimmed V and J ends, which lost 5 bases and 15 bases, there was a span of 14 bases. CDR3 sequence reads: CASSPGIELFF. CDR3 nucleotides: TGTGCCAGCAGTCCGGGGATCGAGTTGTTCTTC.

The chain joins TRBV4-3 to TRBJ1-1; 7 bases line up with TRBD1. The CDR3 is made up of 18 amino acids. Germline CDR1 is LGHNA and CDR2 is YSLEER. Germline trimming cut 0 bases from V and 0 bases from J; bases unmatched to any gene: 10. The DNA of the CDR3 is TGCGCCAGCAGCCAAGATCGGCTGACAGGGACCATGAACACTGAAGCTTTCTTT. Translated, it gives CASSQDRLTGTMNTEAFF.

The chain has TRBV27 and TRBJ1-5, with a tentative D call TRBD1 (5 bases). Trimming stripped 8 bases from V and 9 bases from J, with 17 bases between. Per the germline V gene, CDR1 is MNHEY and CDR2 is SMNVEV (reference sequence). The length of the CDR3 is 13 residues. CDR3 in DNA: TGTGCCAGCGGGCAGGGCCTCCCTGGGCCCCAGCATTTT. This sequence encodes CASGQGLPGPQHF.